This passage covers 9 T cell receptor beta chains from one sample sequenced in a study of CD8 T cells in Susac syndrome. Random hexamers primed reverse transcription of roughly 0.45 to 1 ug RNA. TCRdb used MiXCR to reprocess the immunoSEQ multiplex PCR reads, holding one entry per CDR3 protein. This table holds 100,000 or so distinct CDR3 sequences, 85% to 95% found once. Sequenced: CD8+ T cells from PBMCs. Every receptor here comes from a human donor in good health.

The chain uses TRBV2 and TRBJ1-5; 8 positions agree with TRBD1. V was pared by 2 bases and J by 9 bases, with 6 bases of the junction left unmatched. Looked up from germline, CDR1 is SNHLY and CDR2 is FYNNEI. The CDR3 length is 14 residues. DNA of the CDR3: TGTGCCAGCAGTGAACAGGGGGCGCAGGGGCCCCAGCATTTT. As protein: CASSEQGAQGPQHF.

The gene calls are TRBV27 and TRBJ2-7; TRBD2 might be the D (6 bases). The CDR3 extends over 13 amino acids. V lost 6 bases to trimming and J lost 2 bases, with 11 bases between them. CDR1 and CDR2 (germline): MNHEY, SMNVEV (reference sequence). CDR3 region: CASSPGLAYEQYF. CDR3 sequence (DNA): TGTGCCAGCAGCCCGGGACTCGCCTACGAGCAGTACTTC.

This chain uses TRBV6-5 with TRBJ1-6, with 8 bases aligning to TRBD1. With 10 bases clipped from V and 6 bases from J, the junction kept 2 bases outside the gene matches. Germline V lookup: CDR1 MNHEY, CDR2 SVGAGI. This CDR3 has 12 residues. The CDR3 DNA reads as TGTGCCACGGGACAGGTTAATTCACCCCTCCACTTT. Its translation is CATGQVNSPLHF.

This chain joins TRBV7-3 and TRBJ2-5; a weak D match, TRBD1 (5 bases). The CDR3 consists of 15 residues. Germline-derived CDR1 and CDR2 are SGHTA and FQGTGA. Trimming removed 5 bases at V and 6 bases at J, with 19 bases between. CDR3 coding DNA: TGTGCCAGCAGCCATCCGGCCCAGGGCCCGAAGACCCAGTACTTC. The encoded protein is CASSHPAQGPKTQYF.

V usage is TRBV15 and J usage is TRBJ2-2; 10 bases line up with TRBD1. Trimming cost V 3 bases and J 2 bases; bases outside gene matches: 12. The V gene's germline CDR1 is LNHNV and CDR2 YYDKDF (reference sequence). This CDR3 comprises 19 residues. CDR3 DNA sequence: TGTGCCACCAGCAGTCCTTCGATCGGACAGGGGGTAAACACCGGGGAGCTGTTTTTT. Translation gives CATSSPSIGQGVNTGELFF.

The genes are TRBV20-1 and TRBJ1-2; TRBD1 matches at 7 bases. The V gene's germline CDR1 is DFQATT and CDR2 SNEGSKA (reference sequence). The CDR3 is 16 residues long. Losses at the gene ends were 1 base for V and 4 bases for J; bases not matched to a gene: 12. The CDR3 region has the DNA TGCAGTGCTAGAGGAGGGGGCTCGGGAGGTGTCTATGGCTACACCTTC. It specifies CSARGGGSGGVYGYTF.

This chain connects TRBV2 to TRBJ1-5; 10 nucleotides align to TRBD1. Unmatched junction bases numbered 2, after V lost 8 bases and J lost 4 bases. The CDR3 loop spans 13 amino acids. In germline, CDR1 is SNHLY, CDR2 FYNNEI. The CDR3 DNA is TGTGCCAGCGCGGGACAGGGGAATCAGCCCCAGCATTTT. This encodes CASAGQGNQPQHF.

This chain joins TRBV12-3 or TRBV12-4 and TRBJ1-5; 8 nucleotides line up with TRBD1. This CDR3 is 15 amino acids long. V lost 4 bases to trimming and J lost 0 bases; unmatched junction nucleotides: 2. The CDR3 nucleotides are TGTGCCAGCAGTTGGGACAGGAATAGCAATCAGCCCCAGCATTTT. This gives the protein CASSWDRNSNQPQHF.

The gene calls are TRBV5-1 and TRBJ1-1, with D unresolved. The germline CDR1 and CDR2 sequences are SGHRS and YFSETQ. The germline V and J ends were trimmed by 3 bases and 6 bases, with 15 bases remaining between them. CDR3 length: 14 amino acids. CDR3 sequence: CASSSGPQSAEAFF. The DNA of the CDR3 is TGCGCCAGCAGCTCCGGGCCCCAGTCGGCTGAAGCTTTCTTT. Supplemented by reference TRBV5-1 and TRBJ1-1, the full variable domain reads KAGVTQTPRYLIKTRGQQVTLSCSPISGHRSVSWYQQTPGQGLQFLFEYFSETQRNKGNFPGRFSGRQFSNSRSEMNVSTLELGDSALYLCASSSGPQSAEAFFGQGTRLTVV.